Listed below are T cell receptor beta chains from one sample, sequenced in a study of T cells in Graves' hyperthyroidism and ophthalmopathy. TCRdb passed the multiplex PCR reads through MiXCR, listing each CDR3 protein once. The sample holds approximately 690,000 distinct CDR3 sequences, roughly 15% seen once. The sample consisted of blood. These receptors all stem from a woman in her forties or fifties with Graves' ophthalmopathy. The CDR3 runs from the conserved cysteine through the conserved F or W. A D gene is named only where the DNA matches it firmly. A row's size may be missing; if present it is once, few, many or a size class.

TRBV20-1	-	TRBJ2-1	many	TGCAGTGCTAGATGGCTCAATGAGCAGTTCTTC	CSARWLNEQFF
TRBV28	-	TRBJ2-1	few	TGTGCCAGCAGTTTCCTATTAGCCCGGGGTGAGCAGTTCTTC	CASSFLLARGEQFF
TRBV11-1	TRBD2	TRBJ2-3	many	TGTGCCAGCAGCTTACGACGCAGCGGGATCATCACAGATACGCAGTATTTT	CASSLRRSGIITDTQYF
TRBV6-1	-	TRBJ2-7	-	TGTGCCAGCAGACAGGGTATCTACGAGCAGCACTTC	CASRQGIYEQHF
TRBV20-1	TRBD1	TRBJ1-1	many	TGCAGTGCTAGAGTCAACAGGGGGGACACTGAAGCTTTCTTT	CSARVNRGDTEAFF
TRBV12-3/TRBV12-4	TRBD1	TRBJ2-5	many	TGTGCCAGCAGTTTAGACAGGGGGCTTGAGACCCAGTACTTC	CASSLDRGLETQYF
TRBV15	-	TRBJ2-2	-	TGTGCCACCAGCAGGACTGACACGAACACCGGGGAGCTGTTTTTT	CATSRTDTNTGELFF
TRBV29-1	TRBD2	TRBJ2-7	once	TGCAGCTCGACTAGCGGGAGCTACGAGCAGTACTTC	CSSTSGSYEQYF
TRBV20-1	TRBD2	TRBJ2-7	many	TGCAGTGCTGGGCGGACTAGCGGGAGGGCCGTCGACGAGCAGTACTTC	CSAGRTSGRAVDEQYF
TRBV19	-	TRBJ1-4	-	TGTGCCAGTAGTATGGCAGGGCCTAATGAAAAACTGTTTTTT	CASSMAGPNEKLFF
TRBV12-5	TRBD1	TRBJ2-3	-	TGTGCTAGTGGCCAGGGACAGGGGAGCACAGATACGCAGTATTTT	CASGQGQGSTDTQYF
TRBV6-1	TRBD2	TRBJ2-1	-	TGTGCCAGCAGGGGAAGCGGGGCCTCCTACAATGAGCAGTTCTTC	CASRGSGASYNEQFF
TRBV7-9	TRBD2	TRBJ2-3	many	TGTGCCAGCAGCCCGGGACTAGCGGGAGGCCCTAATACGCAGTATTTT	CASSPGLAGGPNTQYF
TRBV7-3	-	TRBJ1-2	-	TGTGCCGGCAGGTCAGGGAGCGATAACTATGGCTACACCTTC	CAGRSGSDNYGYTF
TRBV5-6	-	TRBJ2-3	few	TGTGCCAGCAGCTGGGGGCAGCGGGATTTCACAGATACGCAGTATTTT	CASSWGQRDFTDTQYF
TRBV20-1	-	TRBJ1-1	-	TGCAGTGCTGAGGGCGTTAATGAAGCTTTCTTT	CSAEGVNEAFF
TRBV3-1	TRBD2	TRBJ2-1	few	TGTGCCAGCAGCCAAGGGACTAGCGGGAGGGGAAGCTCCTACAATGAGCAGTTCTTC	CASSQGTSGRGSSYNEQFF
TRBV2	-	TRBJ1-1	many	TGTGCCAGCGGGGGGGCGAACACTGAAGCTTTCTTT	CASGGANTEAFF
TRBV14	TRBD2	TRBJ2-1	-	TGTGCCAGCAGCAGAGCGATTAGCGGGCTTTACAATGAGCAGTTCTTC	CASSRAISGLYNEQFF
TRBV5-6	-	TRBJ1-1	few	TGTGCCACCACCCGCTGGGGCACTGAAGCTTTCTTT	CATTRWGTEAFF
TRBV6-2/TRBV6-3	TRBD1	TRBJ2-1	many	TGTGCCAGCAGATTAGACAGGGCCTCCTACAATGAGCAGTTCTTC	CASRLDRASYNEQFF
TRBV20-1	-	TRBJ2-1	many	TGCAGTGCTAGGAGAGAGGGCCCATGGGGTCAGTTCTTC	CSARREGPWGQFF
TRBV28	-	TRBJ2-7	many	TGTGCCAGCAGTCCCCTCATGGGGCGGACCATCGGCTACGAGCAGTACTTC	CASSPLMGRTIGYEQYF
TRBV12-3/TRBV12-4	TRBD2	TRBJ2-1	many	TGTGCCAGCAGTAGCGGGAGAGGGGGTGAGCAGTTCTTC	CASSSGRGGEQFF
TRBV19	TRBD1	TRBJ1-1	-	TGTGCCACCTCCGTAGGGACAGGGACTGAAGCTTTCTTT	CATSVGTGTEAFF
TRBV20-1	TRBD2	TRBJ2-1	few	TGCAGTGCTAGCCTAGCGGGAGGAGGATTAAATGAGCAGTTCTTC	CSASLAGGGLNEQFF
TRBV19	-	TRBJ2-3	few	TGTGCCAGTAGTATAGCCGCTAGGTCGGCAGATACGCAGTATTTT	CASSIAARSADTQYF
TRBV30	TRBD1	TRBJ1-2	few	TGTGCCTGGACCCCTCTTTCCGGGACAGGGTACTATGGCTACACCTTC	CAWTPLSGTGYYGYTF
TRBV7-3	TRBD2	TRBJ2-1	many	TGTGCCAGCAGCTTAACTAGCGGGAGTGACTACAATGAGCAGTTCTTC	CASSLTSGSDYNEQFF
TRBV3-1	-	TRBJ2-7	many	TGTGCCAGCAGCCAAGATGAGCGGGCCACCTACGAGCAGTACTTC	CASSQDERATYEQYF
TRBV9	-	TRBJ1-2	-	TGTGCCAGCAGTACTTATCTAGTTTACAGGGTGCGAGGCTACACCTTC	CASSTYLVYRVRGYTF
TRBV3-1	TRBD2	TRBJ2-2	many	TGTGCCAGCAGCCGTAGGGGACTAGCGGGACTGGACGGGGAGCTGTTTTTT	CASSRRGLAGLDGELFF
TRBV20-1	TRBD1	TRBJ1-5	-	TGCAGTGCTAGAGACCGGGACAGGGCCTGGAACGGCAATCAGCCCCAGCATTTT	CSARDRDRAWNGNQPQHF
TRBV15	-	TRBJ2-7	many	TGTGCCACCAGCAGAGATCGGGGGTTGGGCGAGCAGTACTTC	CATSRDRGLGEQYF
TRBV28	TRBD1	TRBJ1-1	-	TGTGCCAGCATCGCCCCACAGGGGATGGGGACTGAAGCTTTCTTT	CASIAPQGMGTEAFF
TRBV24-1	TRBD1	TRBJ2-3	-	TGTGCCACCAGTGGGGACAGCTTCACAGATACGCAGTATTTT	CATSGDSFTDTQYF
TRBV28	TRBD2	TRBJ2-3	many	TGTGCCAGCAGCCCAACGACTAGCAGCTTCACAGATACGCAGTATTTT	CASSPTTSSFTDTQYF
TRBV28	TRBD2	TRBJ2-3	many	TGTGCCAGCAGTCTCTTGGCCCCGGGAGGGGGGCCCACAGATACGCAGTATTTT	CASSLLAPGGGPTDTQYF
TRBV28	TRBD2	TRBJ2-3	many	TGTGCCAGCAGTCCATATATAGGACTAGCGGGAGGGTCCGATACGCAGTATTTT	CASSPYIGLAGGSDTQYF
TRBV7-8	-	TRBJ2-2	many	TGTGCCAGCAGCCGATACACCGGGGAGCTGTTTTTT	CASSRYTGELFF
TRBV29-1	-	TRBJ1-1	many	TGCAGCGTCAAGGGGGGCGGGGGAAGGCGGATGAACACTGAAGCTTTCTTT	CSVKGGGGRRMNTEAFF
TRBV12-3/TRBV12-4	-	TRBJ1-5	many	TGTGCCAGCAGCCGGAGCGGGTTCGCGAAAAATCAGCCCCAGCATTTT	CASSRSGFAKNQPQHF
TRBV6-2/TRBV6-3	-	TRBJ2-7	-	TGTGCCAGCAGTCCCCGCTTGTCCGGGTCGGGGAGCTCCTACGAGCAGTACTTC	CASSPRLSGSGSSYEQYF
TRBV9	-	TRBJ1-1	once	TGTGCCAGCAGCGTAGTGCACCAGAACACTGAAGCTTTCTTT	CASSVVHQNTEAFF
TRBV28	TRBD1	TRBJ1-1	many	TGTGCCAGCATGACAGGGATTCGAAACACTGAAGCTTTCTTT	CASMTGIRNTEAFF
TRBV18	-	TRBJ2-5	many	TGTGCCAGCTCCCCGACAGATTCTCAAGAGACCCAGTACTTC	CASSPTDSQETQYF
TRBV10-1	TRBD2	TRBJ2-2	few	TGCGCCAGCAGCCGGACTAGCGGGAGGGCCTCGAACACCGGGGAGCTGTTTTTT	CASSRTSGRASNTGELFF
TRBV6-1	-	TRBJ1-2	-	TGTGCCAGCAGTGAGAAGGGGGTACCTAACTATGGCTACACCTTC	CASSEKGVPNYGYTF
TRBV5-1	-	TRBJ2-3	-	TGCGCCAGCCGCTCGAGGGGAAGGTCAAGCACAGATACGCAGTATTTT	CASRSRGRSSTDTQYF
TRBV9	-	TRBJ2-2	-	TGTGCCAGCAGCGTAGGAGAGAAGGGGCACACCGGGGAGCTGTTTTTT	CASSVGEKGHTGELFF
TRBV3-1	TRBD2	TRBJ2-1	many	TGTGCCAGCAGCCACACCGGGACTAGCGCGCATGAGCAGTTCTTC	CASSHTGTSAHEQFF
TRBV24-1	TRBD2	TRBJ2-1	-	TGTGCCACCAGTGACAGGACTAGCGGGAAATACAATGAGCAGTTCTTC	CATSDRTSGKYNEQFF
TRBV28	TRBD1	TRBJ1-2	many	TGTGCCAGCATCCCTCCGGGACAGGGCTTATCTGGCTACACCTTC	CASIPPGQGLSGYTF